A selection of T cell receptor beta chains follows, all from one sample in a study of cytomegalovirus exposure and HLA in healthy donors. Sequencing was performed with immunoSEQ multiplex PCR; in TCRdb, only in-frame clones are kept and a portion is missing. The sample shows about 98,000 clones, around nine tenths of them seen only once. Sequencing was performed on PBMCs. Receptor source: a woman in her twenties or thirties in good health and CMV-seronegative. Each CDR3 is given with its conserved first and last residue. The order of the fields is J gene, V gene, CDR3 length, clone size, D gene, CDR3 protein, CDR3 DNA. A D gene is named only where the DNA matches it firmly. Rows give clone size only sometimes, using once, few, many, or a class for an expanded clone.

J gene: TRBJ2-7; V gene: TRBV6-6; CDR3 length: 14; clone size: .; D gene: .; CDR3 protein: CASTDGGSSYEQYF; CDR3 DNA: TGTGCCAGCACCGATGGCGGGTCCTCCTACGAGCAGTACTTC
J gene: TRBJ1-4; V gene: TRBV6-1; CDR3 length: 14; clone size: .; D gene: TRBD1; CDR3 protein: CASSDRGRGEKLFF; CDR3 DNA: TGTGCCAGCAGTGACAGGGGGCGCGGTGAAAAACTGTTTTTT
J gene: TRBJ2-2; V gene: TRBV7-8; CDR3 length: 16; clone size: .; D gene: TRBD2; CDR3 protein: CASSLAGTSGAGELFF; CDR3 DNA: TGTGCCAGCAGCTTAGCCGGGACTAGCGGGGCCGGGGAGCTGTTTTTT
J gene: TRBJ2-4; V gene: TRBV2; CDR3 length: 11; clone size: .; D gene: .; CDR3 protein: CASSNQAAKYF; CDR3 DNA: TGTGCCAGCAGTAATCAGGCAGCCAAGTACTTC
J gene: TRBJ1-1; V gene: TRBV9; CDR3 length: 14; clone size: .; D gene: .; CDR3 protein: CASSSGTPNTEAFF; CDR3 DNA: TGTGCCAGCAGCTCCGGGACACCCAACACTGAAGCTTTCTTT
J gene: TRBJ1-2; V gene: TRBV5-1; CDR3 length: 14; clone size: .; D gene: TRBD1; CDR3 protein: CASSLGQGENGYTF; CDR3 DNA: TGCGCCAGCAGCTTGGGACAGGGGGAGAATGGCTACACCTTC
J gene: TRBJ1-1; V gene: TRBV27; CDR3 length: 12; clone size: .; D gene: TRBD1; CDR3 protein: CASSSRQGRAFF; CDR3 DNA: TGTGCCAGCAGTTCTCGACAGGGTAGAGCTTTCTTT
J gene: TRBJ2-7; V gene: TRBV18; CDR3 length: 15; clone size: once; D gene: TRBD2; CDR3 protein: CASSPPGLATYEQYF; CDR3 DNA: TGTGCCAGCTCACCACCGGGACTAGCTACTTACGAGCAGTACTTC
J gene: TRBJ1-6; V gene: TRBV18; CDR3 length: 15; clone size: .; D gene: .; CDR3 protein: CASSPPRGDNSPLHF; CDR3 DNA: TGTGCCAGCTCACCTCCGCGGGGGGATAATTCACCCCTCCACTTT
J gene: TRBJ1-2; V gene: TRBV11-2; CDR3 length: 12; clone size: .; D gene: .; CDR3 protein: CASSQRDILYTF; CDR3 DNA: TGTGCCAGCAGCCAACGGGACATCCTCTACACCTTC
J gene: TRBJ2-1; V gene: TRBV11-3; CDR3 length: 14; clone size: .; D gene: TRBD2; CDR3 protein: CASSLGSGVNEQFF; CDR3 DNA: TGTGCCAGCAGCTTAGGAAGCGGGGTCAATGAGCAGTTCTTC
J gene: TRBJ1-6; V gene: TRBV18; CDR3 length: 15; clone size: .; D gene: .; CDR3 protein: CASSPQGQGNSPLHF; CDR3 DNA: TGTGCCAGCTCACCTCAGGGTCAGGGGAATTCACCCCTCCACTTT
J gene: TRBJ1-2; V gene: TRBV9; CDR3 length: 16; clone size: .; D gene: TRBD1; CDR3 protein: CASSGAETGGDYGYTF; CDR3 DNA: TGTGCCAGCAGCGGAGCTGAGACAGGGGGCGACTATGGCTACACCTTC
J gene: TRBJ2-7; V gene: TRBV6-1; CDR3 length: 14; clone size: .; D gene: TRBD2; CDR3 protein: CASSGLAGVPEQYF; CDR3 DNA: TGTGCCAGCAGTGGACTAGCGGGAGTCCCCGAGCAGTACTTC
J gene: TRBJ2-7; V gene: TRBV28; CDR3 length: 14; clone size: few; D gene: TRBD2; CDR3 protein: CASTRLASSYEQYF; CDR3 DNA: TGTGCCAGCACACGACTAGCGAGCTCCTACGAGCAGTACTTC
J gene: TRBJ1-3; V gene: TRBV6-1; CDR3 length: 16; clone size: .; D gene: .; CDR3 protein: CASSVFVREPGNTIYF; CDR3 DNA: TGTGCCAGCAGTGTTTTTGTAAGGGAGCCTGGAAACACCATATATTTT
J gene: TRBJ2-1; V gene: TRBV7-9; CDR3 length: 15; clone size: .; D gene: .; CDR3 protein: CASSSTGGPDNEQFF; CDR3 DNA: TGTGCCAGCAGCTCTACCGGGGGGCCCGACAATGAGCAGTTCTTC
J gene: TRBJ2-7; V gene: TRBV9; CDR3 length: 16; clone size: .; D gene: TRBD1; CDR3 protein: CASSVAEGAIQSEQYF; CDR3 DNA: TGTGCCAGCAGCGTAGCTGAGGGGGCGATCCAATCCGAGCAGTACTTC
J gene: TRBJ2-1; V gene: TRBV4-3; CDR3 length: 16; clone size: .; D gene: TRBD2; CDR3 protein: CASSQEGSGRLNEQFF; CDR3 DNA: TGCGCCAGCAGCCAAGAGGGCAGCGGGAGGCTCAATGAGCAGTTCTTC
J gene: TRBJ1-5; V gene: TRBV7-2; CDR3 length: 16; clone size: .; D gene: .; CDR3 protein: CASSQEDGGPNQPQHF; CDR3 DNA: TGTGCCAGCAGCCAGGAGGACGGAGGCCCCAATCAGCCCCAGCATTTT
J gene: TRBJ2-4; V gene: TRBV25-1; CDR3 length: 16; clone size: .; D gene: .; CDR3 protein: CASSEFAGAAKNIQYF; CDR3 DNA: TGTGCCAGCAGTGAATTTGCGGGGGCGGCCAAAAACATTCAGTACTTC
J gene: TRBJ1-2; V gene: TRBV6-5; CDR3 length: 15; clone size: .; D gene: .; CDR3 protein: CASSPQGMGNYGYTF; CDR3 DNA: TGTGCCAGCAGCCCCCAGGGGATGGGGAACTATGGCTACACCTTC
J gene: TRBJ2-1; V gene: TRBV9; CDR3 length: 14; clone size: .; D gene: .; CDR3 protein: CASSLGGGYNEQFF; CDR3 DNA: TGTGCCAGCAGCCTGGGTGGAGGGTACAATGAGCAGTTCTTC
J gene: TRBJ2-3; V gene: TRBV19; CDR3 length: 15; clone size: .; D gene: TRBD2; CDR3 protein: CASSTSGGHTDTQYF; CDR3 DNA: TGTGCCAGTAGTACAAGCGGGGGTCACACAGATACGCAGTATTTT
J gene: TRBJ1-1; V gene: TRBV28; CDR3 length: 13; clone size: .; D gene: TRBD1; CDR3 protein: CASRDRRSTEAFF; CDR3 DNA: TGTGCCAGCAGGGACAGGCGGAGCACTGAAGCTTTCTTT
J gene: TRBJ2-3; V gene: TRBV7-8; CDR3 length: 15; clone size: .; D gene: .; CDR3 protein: CASSLVGGYTDTQYF; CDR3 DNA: TGTGCCAGCAGCTTAGTGGGAGGTTACACAGATACGCAGTATTTT
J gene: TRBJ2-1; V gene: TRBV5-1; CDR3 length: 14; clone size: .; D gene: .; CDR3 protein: CASSLARPNNEQFF; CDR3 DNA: TGCGCCAGCAGCTTGGCCAGGCCAAATAATGAGCAGTTCTTC
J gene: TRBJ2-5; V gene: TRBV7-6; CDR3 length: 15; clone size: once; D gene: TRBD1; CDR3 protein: CASSRDQGQEETQYF; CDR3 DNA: TGTGCCAGCAGCCGAGATCAAGGACAGGAAGAGACCCAGTACTTC
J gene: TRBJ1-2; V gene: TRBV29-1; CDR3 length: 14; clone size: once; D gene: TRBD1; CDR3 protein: CSVDWDSRDYGYTF; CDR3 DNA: TGCAGCGTGGACTGGGACAGCAGGGACTATGGCTACACCTTC
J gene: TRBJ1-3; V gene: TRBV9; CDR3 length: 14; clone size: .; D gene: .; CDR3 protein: CASSVASSGNTIYF; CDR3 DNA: TGTGCCAGCAGCGTCGCGTCCTCTGGAAACACCATATATTTT
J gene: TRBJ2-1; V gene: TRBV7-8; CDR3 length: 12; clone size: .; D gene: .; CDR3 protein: CASSLKDSRLFF; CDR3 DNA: TGTGCCAGCAGCTTAAAGGACAGCCGACTGTTCTTC
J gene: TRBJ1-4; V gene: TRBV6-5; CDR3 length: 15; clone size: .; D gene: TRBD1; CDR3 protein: CASSGTGGLGEKLFF; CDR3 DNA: TGTGCCAGCAGCGGGACAGGGGGTTTGGGGGAAAAACTGTTTTTT
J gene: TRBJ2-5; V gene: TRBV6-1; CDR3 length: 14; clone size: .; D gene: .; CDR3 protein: CASRPQVASETQYF; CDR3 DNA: TGTGCCAGCAGGCCACAGGTGGCATCAGAGACCCAGTACTTC
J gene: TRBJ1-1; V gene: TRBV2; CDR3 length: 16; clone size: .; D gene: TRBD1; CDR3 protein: CASSEGTGGLNTEAFF; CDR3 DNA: TGTGCCAGCAGTGAAGGGACAGGGGGCCTGAACACTGAAGCTTTCTTT
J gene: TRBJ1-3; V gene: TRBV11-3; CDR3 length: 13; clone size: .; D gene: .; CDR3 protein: CASSSGSGNTIYF; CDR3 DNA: TGTGCCAGCAGCTCGGGCTCTGGAAACACCATATATTTT
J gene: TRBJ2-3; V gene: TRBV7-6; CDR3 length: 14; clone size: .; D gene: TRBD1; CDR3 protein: CASSPITGVDTQYF; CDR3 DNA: TGTGCCAGCAGTCCCATAACAGGGGTCGATACGCAGTATTTT
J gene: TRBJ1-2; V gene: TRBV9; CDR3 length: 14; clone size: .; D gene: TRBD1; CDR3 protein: CASSGQGINYGYTF; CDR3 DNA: TGTGCCAGCAGCGGACAGGGGATTAACTATGGCTACACCTTC
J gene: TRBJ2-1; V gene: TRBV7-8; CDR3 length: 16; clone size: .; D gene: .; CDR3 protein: CASSYPFRGTTDEQFF; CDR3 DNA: TGTGCCAGCAGCTATCCGTTCAGGGGAACCACCGATGAGCAGTTCTTC
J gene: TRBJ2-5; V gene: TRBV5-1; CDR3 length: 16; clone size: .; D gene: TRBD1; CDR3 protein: CASSDREELGRETQYF; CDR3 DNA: TGCGCCAGCAGTGACAGGGAAGAGCTCGGGCGAGAGACCCAGTACTTC
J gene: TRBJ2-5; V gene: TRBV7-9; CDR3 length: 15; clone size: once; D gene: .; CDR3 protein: CASSIKRGTLETQYF; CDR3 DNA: TGTGCCAGCAGTATTAAAAGGGGTACCTTAGAGACCCAGTACTTC
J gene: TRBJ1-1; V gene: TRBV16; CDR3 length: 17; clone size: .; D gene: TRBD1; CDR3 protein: CASSQFGTGKWNTEAFF; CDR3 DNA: TGTGCCAGCAGCCAATTCGGGACAGGGAAATGGAACACTGAAGCTTTCTTT
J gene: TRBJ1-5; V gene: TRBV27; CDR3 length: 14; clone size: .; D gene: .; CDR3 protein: CASSAGESYQPQHF; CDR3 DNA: TGTGCCAGCAGCGCAGGGGAATCTTATCAGCCCCAGCATTTT
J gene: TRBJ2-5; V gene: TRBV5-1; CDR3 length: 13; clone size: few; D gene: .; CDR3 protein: CASSLSGVETQYF; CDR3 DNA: TGCGCCAGCAGCTTGTCAGGGGTGGAGACCCAGTACTTC
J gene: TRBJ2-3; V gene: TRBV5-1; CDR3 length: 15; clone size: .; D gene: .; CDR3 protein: CASSLDGTRTDTQYF; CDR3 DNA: TGCGCCAGCAGCTTGGATGGCACCCGCACAGATACGCAGTATTTT
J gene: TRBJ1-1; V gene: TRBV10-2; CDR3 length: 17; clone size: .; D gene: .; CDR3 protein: CASYPEVGRSVSTEAFF; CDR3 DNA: TGCGCCAGCTACCCCGAAGTGGGCAGGTCCGTATCCACTGAAGCTTTCTTT
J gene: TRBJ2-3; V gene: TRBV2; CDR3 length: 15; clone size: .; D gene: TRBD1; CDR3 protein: CASSPEGGFTDTQYF; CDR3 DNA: TGTGCCAGCAGTCCCGAAGGGGGCTTCACAGATACGCAGTATTTT
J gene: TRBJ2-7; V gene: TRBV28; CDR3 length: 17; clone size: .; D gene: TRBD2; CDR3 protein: CASSPTRTSGRAYEQYF; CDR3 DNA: TGTGCCAGCAGTCCCACCCGGACTAGCGGGAGGGCCTACGAGCAGTACTTC
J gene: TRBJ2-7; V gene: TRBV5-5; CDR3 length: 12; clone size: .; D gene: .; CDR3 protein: CASSLYSYEQYF; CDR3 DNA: TGTGCCAGCAGCTTGTACAGCTACGAGCAGTACTTC
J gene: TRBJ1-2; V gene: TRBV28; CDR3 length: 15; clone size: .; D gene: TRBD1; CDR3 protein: CASTSTGWGVYGYTF; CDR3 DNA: TGTGCCAGCACCTCGACAGGGTGGGGGGTATATGGCTACACCTTC
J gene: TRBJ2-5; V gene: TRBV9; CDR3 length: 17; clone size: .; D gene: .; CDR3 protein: CASSVDEGGESQETQYF; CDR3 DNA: TGTGCCAGCAGCGTAGATGAAGGAGGAGAGAGTCAAGAGACCCAGTACTTC
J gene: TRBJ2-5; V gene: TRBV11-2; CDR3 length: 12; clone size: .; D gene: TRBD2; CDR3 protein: CASSFRGGTQYF; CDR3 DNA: TGTGCCAGCAGCTTCCGGGGGGGGACCCAGTACTTC
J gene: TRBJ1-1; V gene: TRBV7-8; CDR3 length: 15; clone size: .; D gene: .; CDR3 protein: CASSLVDGAGTEAFF; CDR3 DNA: TGTGCCAGCAGCTTAGTTGATGGGGCTGGCACTGAAGCTTTCTTT
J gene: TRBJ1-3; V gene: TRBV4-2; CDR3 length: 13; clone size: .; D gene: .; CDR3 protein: CASSQAGGNTIYF; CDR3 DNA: TGTGCCAGCAGCCAAGCGGGTGGAAACACCATATATTTT
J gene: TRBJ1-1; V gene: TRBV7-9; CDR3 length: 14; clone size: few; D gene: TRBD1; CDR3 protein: CASSLGQMNTEAFF; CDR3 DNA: TGTGCCAGCAGCTTGGGACAGATGAACACTGAAGCTTTCTTT
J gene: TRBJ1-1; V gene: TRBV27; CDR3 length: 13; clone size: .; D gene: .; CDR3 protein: CASSFEGMVGAFF; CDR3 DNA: TGTGCCAGCAGTTTTGAGGGAATGGTCGGGGCTTTCTTT
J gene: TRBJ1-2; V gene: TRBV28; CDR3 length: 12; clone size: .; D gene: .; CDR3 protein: CASSPDQYGYTF; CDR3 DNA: TGTGCCAGCTCCCCTGATCAGTATGGCTACACCTTC
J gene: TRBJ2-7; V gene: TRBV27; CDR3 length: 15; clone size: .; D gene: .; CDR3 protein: CASSLSRLAIYEQYF; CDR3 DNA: TGTGCCAGCAGTTTATCGAGGCTAGCAATCTACGAGCAGTACTTC
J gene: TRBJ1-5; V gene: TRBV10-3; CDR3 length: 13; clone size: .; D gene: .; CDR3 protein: CAISGQINQPQHF; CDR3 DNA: TGTGCCATCAGTGGACAGATAAATCAGCCCCAGCATTTT
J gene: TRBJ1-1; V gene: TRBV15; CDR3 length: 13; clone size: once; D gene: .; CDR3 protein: CATSRDNNLRAFF; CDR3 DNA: TGTGCCACCAGCAGAGACAATAACCTGCGAGCTTTCTTT
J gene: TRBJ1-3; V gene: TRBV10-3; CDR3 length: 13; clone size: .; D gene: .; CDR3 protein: CANGRGGGNTIYF; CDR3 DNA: TGTGCCAACGGTCGGGGGGGTGGAAACACCATATATTTT